This T cell receptor beta chain was retrieved from a study of blood T cell repertoires in COVID-19. Study context: COVID-19 samples from acute and convalescent phases originated in the United States, Italy and Spain. The analysed material was cDNA or gDNA that came from T cells, B-cell-depleted T cells, or PBMCs.

In the authors' methods: Reference gene primer amplification yielded estimated nucleated cell counts. Clones were read by immunoSEQ multiplex PCR, and TCRdb kept only the in-frame ones, dropping some. D and trimming were read from the DNA, whereas the V and J calls and clone size are those reported in that table. The table lists around 15,000 clones, around 89% of them singletons. Germline values: CDR1 SEHNR, CDR2 FQNEAQ (reference sequence). V shed 0 bases and J shed 5 bases, with 11 bases lying between them. The CDR3 sequence is 15 residues long. The chain has TRBV7-9 and TRBJ2-1; D is perhaps TRBD2 (6 bases). The sequenced material came from peripheral blood. The sequence came from a human donor in a cohort sampled during active COVID-19. CDR3 nucleotide sequence: TGTGCCAGCAGCTTAGCGGGGACTTTCAACAATGAGCAGTTCTTC. Amino acids: CASSLAGTFNNEQFF.